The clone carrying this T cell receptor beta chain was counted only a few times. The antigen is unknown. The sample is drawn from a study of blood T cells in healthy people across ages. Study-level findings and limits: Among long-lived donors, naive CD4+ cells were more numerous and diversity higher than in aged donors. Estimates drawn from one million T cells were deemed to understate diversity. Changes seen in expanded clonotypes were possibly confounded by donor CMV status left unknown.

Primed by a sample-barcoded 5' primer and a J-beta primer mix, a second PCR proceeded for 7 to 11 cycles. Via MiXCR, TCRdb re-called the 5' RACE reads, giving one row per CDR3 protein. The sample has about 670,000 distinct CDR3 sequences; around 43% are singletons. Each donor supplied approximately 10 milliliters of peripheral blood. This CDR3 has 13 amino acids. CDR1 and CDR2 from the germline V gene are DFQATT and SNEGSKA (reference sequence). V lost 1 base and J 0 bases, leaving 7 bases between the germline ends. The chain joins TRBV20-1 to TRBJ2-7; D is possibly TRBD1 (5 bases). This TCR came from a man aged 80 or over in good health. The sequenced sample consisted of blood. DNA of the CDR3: TGCAGTGCTAGAGGCAGGGCCTCCTACGAGCAGTACTTC. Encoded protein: CSARGRASYEQYF.